A selection of T cell receptor beta chains follows, all from one sample in a study of PD-L1 blockade in urothelial cancer. The table came from immunoSEQ multiplex PCR; TCRdb's copy has only in-frame clones and leaves some out. The data contain 40,000 to 55,000 clones, about 90% of them singletons. Sequenced here: PBMCs, sampled around atezolizumab (anti-PD-L1) treatment. These receptors came from a man in his sixties or seventies with urothelial cancer. The CDR3 runs from the conserved cysteine through the conserved F or W. Fields, in order: V gene, clone size, CDR3 protein. The size field is filled for only some rows; it gives once, few, many or a size class.

>TRBV7-2|-
CASSLRGGKETQYF
>TRBV28|-
CASSISGLAGANNEQFF
>TRBV7-8|-
CASSLSESSYNEQFF
>TRBV28|-
CASSTKSGANVLTF
>TRBV6-6|-
CASSYSDQGNEQFF
>TRBV5-1|-
CASSMGQGAGNTIYF
>TRBV28|-
CASSPGLAVLAKNIQYF
>TRBV28|-
CASSLVTGGQETQYF
>TRBV7-8|-
CVSSFGRASYEQYF
>TRBV25-1|-
CASSDVAGGPNKQYF
>TRBV4-2|once
CASSQRLLGTEAFF
>TRBV10-1|-
CASSEPGGVDTQYF
>TRBV28|-
CASSPLIWSWDQPQHF
>TRBV7-9|-
CASSLNGYGEKLFF
>TRBV27|-
CASSSSTRSTDTQYF
>TRBV5-1|-
CASSLLDREGEQYF
>TRBV27|-
CASSAGDRASYEQYF
>TRBV15|few
CATSRDWVGGRAGDTQYF
>TRBV28|-
CATTPSGRSYGDTQYF
>TRBV19|-
CASSGHLNTGELFF
>TRBV4-1|-
CASSQEHAPSGYTF
>TRBV18|-
CASSRLASNEQFF
>TRBV5-1|-
CASSLGGRNEQFF
>TRBV2|-
CASSEARTSYGYTF
>TRBV9|-
CASSVGGGGDEQFF
>TRBV11-2|-
CASSLVSGRANEQFF
>TRBV7-8|-
CASSLGGGGLAGANVLTF
>TRBV4-1|-
CASSQDGRGQGRTGELFF
>TRBV5-1|-
CASMAGGSWETQYF
>TRBV29-1|-
CSVEGQGLNTEAFF
>TRBV6-1|-
CASSEAEGAGEQFF
>TRBV19|-
CASSIEGYGQETQYF
>TRBV14|-
CASSQELEAQYF
>TRBV9|-
CASSVEETGEGYTF
>TRBV29-1|-
CSVDRGQGETQYF
>TRBV20-1|-
CSARGQELYF
>TRBV6-1|-
CASSWLAGSPDTQYF
>TRBV5-6|-
CASSEGLAGGPGDYEQYF
>TRBV10-3|-
CAITRSSGSSSYNEQFF
>TRBV6-4|-
CASSDTTGREQFF
>TRBV2|-
CASSAQGATSTDTQYF
>TRBV27|-
CASSYGTGVYGYTF
>TRBV11-2|-
CASRRTGAENTIYF
>TRBV11-2|-
CASSPRRSTGLDNEQFF
>TRBV28|-
CASRLQGRTEAFF
>TRBV10-3|-
CATTRDRTASGNTIYF
>TRBV10-3|-
CAISDRDKKNTEAFF
>TRBV2|once
CASSYPGQGDEQYF
>TRBV29-1|-
CSADKSGVYNEQFF
>TRBV19|-
CASSSAGHYGYTF
>TRBV2|-
CASKVGPSSYEQYF
>TRBV6-1|-
CASRGTGEGIQYF
>TRBV29-1|-
CSVLRATGVAGELFF
>TRBV6-1|-
CASSEDSARRGDTQYF
>TRBV19|few
CASSVGGRNQPQHF
>TRBV5-1|-
CASSLGAGNTIYF
>TRBV19|-
CASSGGVPPISYEQYF
>TRBV29-1|-
CSVYLQGEPQHF
>TRBV19|-
CASSIQQGREAYTF